This entry lists 15 T cell receptor beta chains sequenced from one sample in a study of shared clonotypes between healthy human individuals. TCRdb's table, derived via immunoSEQ multiplex PCR, lists solely in-frame clones and lacks some. Of about 2,500,000 clones listed, roughly 92% were seen once; the top ten hold about 0.13%. Sequenced input: naive CD4+ T cells sorted from blood. Stated subset: CD45RA+ positively selected. These receptors were collected from a man aged 18 to 30 in good health.

The V call is TRBV5-5, the J call TRBJ1-2; D is perhaps TRBD1 (6 bases). V was shortened by 3 bases and J by 2 bases, with 11 bases between the two germline ends. CDR1 and CDR2 from the germline V gene are SGHKS and YYEKEE (reference sequence). This CDR3 is built from 14 residues. The CDR3 protein is CASSWGGGNYGYTF. The DNA of the CDR3 is TGTGCCAGCAGCTGGGGCGGGGGCAACTATGGCTACACCTTC.

This sequence joins TRBV6-5 and TRBJ2-7; tentatively, D is TRBD2 (6 bases). The CDR3 has 15 amino acids. V was cut by 4 bases and J by 4 bases, with 17 bases left in between. Germline V gene data show CDR1 as MNHEY and CDR2 as SVGAGI. The CDR3 region is CASSSSWAGGYEQYF. Here the CDR3 DNA reads TGTGCCAGCAGTTCCTCTTGGGCCGGGGGATACGAGCAGTACTTC.

The chain uses TRBV7-2 and TRBJ2-7; no clear D gene. V was cut by 5 bases and J by 2 bases, with 16 bases left in between. This CDR3 spans 15 amino acids. Germline V gene sequence: CDR1 SGHTA, CDR2 FQGNSA. The CDR3 loop is CASSLLAPAPYEQYF. CDR3 nucleotides: TGTGCCAGCAGCCTATTAGCTCCAGCCCCCTACGAGCAGTACTTC.

The chain carries TRBV2 and TRBJ2-7, with 12 bases fitting TRBD2. The CDR3 is 17 amino acids. Germline CDR1 and CDR2: SNHLY and FYNNEI. The ends lost 6 bases at V and 2 bases at J; junction bases unmatched: 11. The CDR3 sequence is CASRGHLTSGGPYEQYF. Written as DNA, the CDR3 is TGTGCCAGCAGGGGCCACCTTACTAGCGGGGGGCCCTACGAGCAGTACTTC.

The chain is built from TRBV7-6 and TRBJ2-1; 9 positions match TRBD2. V gave up 3 bases and J gave up 9 bases; unmatched junction bases: 6. The CDR3 length is 14 residues. Germline-derived CDR1 and CDR2 are SGHVS and FNYEAQ. The CDR3 DNA is TGTGCCAGCAGCTTGTTTAGCGGGAGTGGTGAGCAGTTCTTC. Translating it yields CASSLFSGSGEQFF.

To note about this clone: This same CDR3 is encoded by further DNA sequences in the sample. The genes are TRBV28 and TRBJ2-3, with a weak D call TRBD1 (8 bases). The CDR3 spans 15 residues. Germline values: CDR1 MDHEN, CDR2 SYDVKM. Trimming took 5 bases from V and 3 from J, leaving 15 bases between them. CDR3 sequence reads: CASSRDRGGTDTQYF. In nucleotides, the CDR3 is TGTGCCAGCAGTCGAGACAGGGGAGGGACAGATACGCAGTATTTT.

As to this clone: The junction departs from germline at one end; a sequencing error may be responsible. The rearrangement joins TRBV6-5 to TRBJ1-2; TRBD1 might be the D (5 bases). The CDR3 has 12 amino acids. The germline CDR1 and CDR2 sequences are MNHEY and SVGAGI. The CDR3 is CASSTTGTGIFF. The DNA for the CDR3 is TGTGCCAGCAGTACCACCGGGACGGGTATCTTCTTC.

In its sample, this clone was seen once. The chain joins TRBV4-1 to TRBJ2-1; 9 bases are a match to TRBD2. CDR3 size: 17 residues. Germline CDR1 MGHRA, CDR2 YSYEKL. Trimming took 0 bases from V and 9 from J; bases not matched to a gene: 12. In DNA form, the CDR3 reads TGCGCCAGCAGCCAAGATCGAGTCGGCGGGGGGGCCCTTGAGCAGTTCTTC. Protein product: CASSQDRVGGGALEQFF.

This clone was observed once. This chain joins TRBV5-1 and TRBJ2-7, with D possibly matching TRBD1 (6 bases). Germline V gives CDR1 SGHRS, CDR2 YFSETQ. Between the trimmed V and J ends, which lost 3 bases and 0 bases, there was a span of 13 bases. The CDR3 spans 15 residues. The CDR3 spells CASSWADSFSYEQYF. The CDR3 nucleotides read TGCGCCAGCAGCTGGGCGGACAGCTTCTCCTACGAGCAGTACTTC.

This chain uses TRBV5-1 with TRBJ2-3, with TRBD1 identical over 11 bases. The CDR3 consists of 17 residues. V dropped 3 bases and J dropped 0; count of bases not matched to a gene: 6. Looked up from germline, CDR1 is SGHRS and CDR2 is YFSETQ. The CDR3 loop is CASSSGQGVYSTDTQYF. The CDR3 DNA sequence: TGCGCCAGCAGCTCGGGACAGGGGGTGTATAGCACAGATACGCAGTATTTT.

The CDR3 DNA is TGTGCCAGCACATCCCCAGGGCACAGGGACGATTCAGATACGCAGTATTTT. The encoded protein is CASTSPGHRDDSDTQYF. The V gene is TRBV21-1, the J gene TRBJ2-3; the table's D call TRBD1 went unverified against the DNA. TRBV21-1 is marked as a pseudogene. The CDR3 extends over 17 amino acids.

CDR3 bases: TGTGCCAGTAGTGGACAGGGAGCGCGAGAGACCCAGTACTTC. Protein sequence: CASSGQGARETQYF. This sequence joins TRBV19 and TRBJ2-5, with 8 bases matching TRBD1. CDR1 is LNHDA, CDR2 SQIVND, per germline (reference sequence). The length of the CDR3 is 14 residues. J gave up 4 bases and V 5 bases, and 6 bases lay outside the gene matches.

The chain is built from TRBV7-2 and TRBJ2-1, with D perhaps matching TRBD2 (5 bases). The CDR3 extends over 15 amino acids. V was trimmed by 3 bases and J by 7 bases, leaving 16 bases between them. The germline CDR1 and CDR2 sequences are SGHTA and FQGNSA. The CDR3 DNA sequence: TGTGCCAGCAGCTTCGCGGGTGACCCCGGGAATGAGCAGTTCTTC. The encoded protein is CASSFAGDPGNEQFF.

The chain combines TRBV18 with TRBJ2-1; 7 bases fit TRBD2. Germline CDR1 KGHSH, CDR2 LQKENI. This CDR3 spans 15 amino acids. V shed 3 bases and J 5 bases; nucleotides not matched to a gene: 7. In nucleotides, the CDR3 is TGTGCCAGCTCACCCCCAGGGAGGGTTGACAATGAGCAGTTCTTC. This encodes CASSPPGRVDNEQFF.

This sequence joins TRBV11-3 and TRBJ1-1; a weak D match, TRBD1 (6 bases). The CDR3 contains 16 residues. V was shortened by 5 bases and J by 0 bases, with 16 bases between the two germline ends. Germline V gene data show CDR1 as SGHNT and CDR2 as YENEEA. CDR3 loop: CASSARTDPMNTEAFF. The DNA of the CDR3 is TGTGCCAGCAGCGCGCGGACAGATCCTATGAACACTGAAGCTTTCTTT.